Below are 25 T cell receptor beta chains sequenced from a single sample in a study of response to subunit inactivated influenza vaccine. TCRdb re-derived calls from the RT-PCR reads in MiXCR, one entry per CDR3 protein. The table shows a few hundred thousand distinct CDR3 sequences, with 22% occurring only once. The sample here was PBMCs from blood, taken about 20 months after vaccination. Receptor source: a man aged 45 to 70 who received an inactivated influenza vaccine.

The V and J genes are TRBV30 and TRBJ2-5, with D possibly matching TRBD1 (6 bases). Germline V lookup: CDR1 GTSNPN, CDR2 SVGIG (reference sequence). The CDR3 totals 15 residues. The V gene lost 0 bases and the J gene lost 1 base, with 12 bases spanning the gap. CDR3 nucleotide sequence: TGTGCCTGGAGTGTCAGGGGCGATCCCCAAGAGACCCAGTACTTC. As protein: CAWSVRGDPQETQYF. The full variable domain, in which reference TRBV30 and TRBJ2-5 provide the parts outside the CDR3, is SQTIHQWPATLVQPVGSPLSLECTVEGTSNPNLYWYRQAAGRGLQLLFYSVGIGQISSEVPQNLSASRPQDRQFILSSKKLLLSDSGFYLCAWSVRGDPQETQYFGPGTRLLVL.

This clonotype was seen ten or more times. The chain joins TRBV4-3 to TRBJ2-5, with 7 bases lining up with TRBD2. CDR3 length equals 17 residues. V lost 0 bases to trimming and J lost 1 base; unmatched junction nucleotides: 8. Per the germline V gene, CDR1 is LGHNA and CDR2 is YSLEER. The CDR3 is CASSQDLPRGSQETQYF. The CDR3 DNA sequence: TGCGCCAGCAGCCAAGATCTTCCGCGGGGGTCCCAAGAGACCCAGTACTTC.

The table lists this clonotype with many counts. The rearrangement uses TRBV5-1 and TRBJ2-7; 9 bases are shared with TRBD1. Germline V gene lookup returns CDR1 SGHRS and CDR2 YFSETQ. The J segment lost 1 base and the V segment lost 0 bases, leaving 2 bases of the junction unmatched. The CDR3 runs 15 residues. CDR3 amino acids: CASSLGGTGSYEQYF. CDR3 coding DNA: TGCGCCAGCAGCTTGGGCGGGACAGGGTCCTACGAGCAGTACTTC.

The V gene is TRBV5-6, the J gene TRBJ2-7, with D uncertain. Trimming removed 3 bases at V and 2 bases at J, with 15 bases between. The CDR3 runs to 15 residues. CDR1 and CDR2 (germline): SGHDT, YYEEEE. CDR3 nucleotide sequence: TGTGCCAGCAGCTGGGGTTTTGCGCCAACCTACGAGCAGTACTTC. It codes for CASSWGFAPTYEQYF. The full variable domain, with the rest looked up from reference TRBV5-6 and TRBJ2-7, is DAGVTQSPTHLIKTRGQQVTLRCSPKSGHDTVSWYQQALGQGPQFIFQYYEEEERQRGNFPDRFSGHQFPNYSSELNVNALLLGDSALYLCASSWGFAPTYEQYFGPGTRLTVT.

This clonotype was counted only a few times. The chain uses TRBV11-2 and TRBJ2-5; D gene uncertain. Germline V gene lookup returns CDR1 SGHAT and CDR2 FQNNGV. Trimming shortened V by 1 base and J by 5 bases, and 8 bases separated the two germline ends. The CDR3 is 13 amino acids. In DNA form, the CDR3 reads TGTGCCAGCAGCTTAGGGAACTCTGAGACCCAGTACTTC. Protein sequence: CASSLGNSETQYF.

The chain is built from TRBV11-2 and TRBJ1-5, with D unresolved. The ends were cut back, 0 bases at V and 2 bases at J, with 14 bases in the middle. Germline lookup yields CDR1 SGHAT and CDR2 FQNNGV. The CDR3 sequence is 17 residues long. The CDR3, as DNA: TGTGCCAGCAGCTTAGACTTGCAGCCGCTCGGCAATCAGCCCCAGCATTTT. Protein sequence: CASSLDLQPLGNQPQHF.

The rearrangement links TRBV11-2 to TRBJ1-6; D is unclear. Trimming removed 6 bases at V and 0 bases at J, with 15 bases between. The CDR3 covers 17 residues. Germline CDR1 SGHAT, CDR2 FQNNGV. This CDR3 is CASRRPGVSSYNSPLHF. CDR3 in DNA: TGTGCCAGCAGAAGACCCGGGGTGAGCTCCTATAATTCACCCCTCCACTTT.

The V gene is TRBV12-3 or TRBV12-4, the J gene TRBJ1-1; tentatively, D is TRBD1 (5 bases). The V gene lost 5 bases and the J gene lost 5 bases, with 15 bases spanning the gap. CDR3 length: 14 amino acids. Here the CDR3 reads CASSPGRPGTEAFF. The CDR3 nucleotides read TGTGCCAGCAGTCCGGGACGGCCCGGGACTGAAGCTTTCTTT.

The chain couples TRBV6-1 to TRBJ1-2; TRBD1 might be the D (6 bases). Germline V gives CDR1 MNHNS, CDR2 SASEGT. V gave up 6 bases and J gave up 8 bases, with 19 bases separating them. This CDR3 is built from 14 residues. The CDR3 is CASSPAGTSSGYTF. The CDR3, as DNA: TGTGCCAGCAGCCCCGCCGGGACATCCTCAGGCTACACCTTC.

The chain uses TRBV9 and TRBJ2-2; D not certain. The germline gives CDR1 SGDLS, CDR2 YYNGEE. V dropped 1 base and J dropped 6 bases, with 13 bases sitting between them. The CDR3 has 15 residues. In nucleotides, the CDR3 is TGTGCCAGCAGCGTAACGTCCGGCTGGTCCGGGGAGCTGTTTTTT. Protein sequence: CASSVTSGWSGELFF.

A few counts support this clonotype. The V gene is TRBV10-3, the J gene TRBJ2-1, with 7 nucleotides matching TRBD1. This CDR3 is 19 amino acids long. Germline CDR1 reads ENHRY; CDR2 reads SYGVKD. Unmatched junction bases numbered 23, after V lost 10 bases and J lost 2 bases. The CDR3 region is CATTPGRGITPSPYNEQFF. The CDR3 DNA reads TGTGCCACAACCCCGGGCAGGGGGATAACCCCGAGTCCCTACAATGAGCAGTTCTTC.

The CDR3 bases are TGCAGTGCTAAGCAGGCTACCCGGGGAGAAAAACTGTTTTTT. This codes for CSAKQATRGEKLFF. J is TRBJ1-4 and V is TRBV20-1, with no clear D. Germline V gene lookup returns CDR1 DFQATT and CDR2 SNEGSKA (reference sequence). CDR3 length equals 14 residues. Deletions cut 4 bases from V and 8 bases from J, with 17 bases between.

This clonotype has only a few counts. The chain recombines TRBV7-2 with TRBJ2-2; 7 nucleotides agree with TRBD1. V lost 1 base to trimming and J lost 0 bases; unmatched junction nucleotides: 5. Germline CDR1 and CDR2: SGHTA and FQGNSA. CDR3 length: 17 amino acids. The CDR3 DNA sequence: TGTGCCAGCAGCTTAGTGGCCGGGACAGCGAACACCGGGGAGCTGTTTTTT. Translated, it gives CASSLVAGTANTGELFF.

The chain uses TRBV12-3 or TRBV12-4 and TRBJ2-5; TRBD1 agrees at 8 bases. This CDR3 comprises 13 residues. V dropped 6 bases and J dropped 7; count of bases not matched to a gene: 7. In DNA, the CDR3 is TGTGCCAGCAGAACCGCGGACAGGGCGACCCAGTACTTC. It is translated as CASRTADRATQYF.

This clonotype appeared a few times. J is TRBJ1-3 and V is TRBV20-1; TRBD1 matches at 7 bases. After removal of 4 bases from V and 4 bases from J, the junction contained 10 bases not matched to a gene. Germline values: CDR1 DFQATT, CDR2 SNEGSKA (reference sequence). The CDR3 has 15 amino acids. The CDR3 loop is CSAIHGQVEGNTIYF. For the CDR3, the DNA is TGCAGTGCTATTCATGGACAGGTGGAAGGAAACACCATATATTTT.

The rearrangement links TRBV12-3 or TRBV12-4 to TRBJ2-7; 7 nucleotides match TRBD1. CDR3 length: 15 amino acids. The trim removed 5 bases at V and 1 base at J, leaving 8 bases unmatched. The CDR3 loop reads CASSHGTVRSYEQYF. The CDR3 DNA is TGTGCCAGCAGTCACGGGACAGTCCGATCCTACGAGCAGTACTTC.

This clonotype was observed at least ten times. The CDR3, as DNA: TGTGCCATCAGAACACTAGCGGGGAGCACAGATACGCAGTATTTT. The encoded protein is CAIRTLAGSTDTQYF. The chain uses TRBV10-3 and TRBJ2-3; 10 positions agree with TRBD2. From germline, CDR1 is ENHRY and CDR2 SYGVKD. This CDR3 is 15 amino acids long. The V and J ends lost 6 bases and 0 bases, in that order; junction bases with no gene match: 3.

This clonotype was observed a handful of times. The rearrangement links TRBV6-2 or TRBV6-3 to TRBJ1-5; no clear D gene. From germline, CDR1 is MNHEY and CDR2 SVGEGT. CDR3 length: 16 amino acids. V was trimmed by 5 bases and J by 3 bases, leaving 17 bases between them. This CDR3 reads CASSPRDVTPNQPQHF. CDR3 nucleotides: TGTGCCAGCAGTCCCCGGGATGTGACGCCCAATCAGCCCCAGCATTTT.

The table lists this clonotype with a few counts. This chain connects TRBV30 to TRBJ1-3; D is undetermined. Germline V gene sequence: CDR1 GTSNPN, CDR2 SVGIG (reference sequence). This CDR3 is 15 amino acids long. V lost 0 bases to trimming and J lost 0 bases, with 9 bases between them. Here the CDR3 DNA reads TGTGCCTGGAGTGTCGGTCAGTACTCTGGAAACACCATATATTTT. Protein product: CAWSVGQYSGNTIYF.

The chain uses TRBV24-1 and TRBJ2-1, with 10 bases matching TRBD2. After removal of 4 bases from V and 5 bases from J, the junction contained 1 base not matched to a gene. Per germline, CDR1 KGHDR and CDR2 SFDVKD. This CDR3 is built from 14 residues. CDR3 residues: CATSELAGNNEQFF. For the CDR3, the DNA is TGTGCCACCAGTGAACTAGCGGGGAACAATGAGCAGTTCTTC.

The V and J genes are TRBV5-1 and TRBJ2-2, with a possible D match to TRBD1 (6 bases). The germline V gene has CDR1 SGHRS and CDR2 YFSETQ. There are 17 residues in the CDR3. V lost 2 bases and J 0 bases, leaving 14 bases between the germline ends. The CDR3 is CASSFRPGTTNTGELFF. For the CDR3, the DNA is TGCGCCAGCAGCTTCCGACCCGGGACAACGAACACCGGGGAGCTGTTTTTT.

This clonotype was counted only a few times. The chain joins TRBV29-1 to TRBJ2-3, with D possibly matching TRBD2 (6 bases). The V gene lost 3 bases and the J gene lost 4 bases, with 17 bases spanning the gap. CDR3 size: 15 residues. Looked up from germline, CDR1 is SQVTM and CDR2 is ANQGSEA. The CDR3 bases are TGCAGCGTTGAGGTGGCGGGAAGAAACCCAGATACGCAGTATTTT. As protein: CSVEVAGRNPDTQYF.

This clonotype was seen a few times. The rearrangement joins TRBV28 to TRBJ2-7; 8 nucleotides line up with TRBD1. The CDR3 extends over 16 amino acids. CDR1 and CDR2 from the germline V gene are MDHEN and SYDVKM. Trimming took 5 bases from V and 0 from J; bases not matched to a gene: 9. CDR3 DNA sequence: TGTGCCAGCAGTACCCTCGGACAGGGCAGCTCCTACGAGCAGTACTTC. Translation gives CASSTLGQGSSYEQYF.

This clonotype has a single count. The V gene is TRBV10-3, the J gene TRBJ2-1, with D perhaps matching TRBD2 (6 bases). The length of the CDR3 is 13 residues. From germline, CDR1 is ENHRY and CDR2 SYGVKD. The CDR3 loop reads CATGTGSYNEQFF. For the CDR3, the DNA is TGTGCAACCGGGACTGGGTCCTACAATGAGCAGTTCTTC.

The chain joins TRBV18 to TRBJ2-5; unclear D gene. V lost 3 bases to trimming and J lost 4 bases, with 12 bases between them. CDR1 is KGHSH and CDR2 is LQKENI in the germline V gene. CDR3 length: 14 amino acids. The CDR3 protein is CASSPPQLRETQYF. Here the CDR3 DNA reads TGTGCCAGCTCACCGCCCCAGTTAAGAGAGACCCAGTACTTC.